Presented here are 10 T cell receptor beta chains from one specimen sequenced in a study of blood T cell repertoires in COVID-19. Libraries were prepared by immunoSEQ multiplex PCR; TCRdb keeps only in-frame clonotypes and omits some of them. The data hold hundreds of thousands of clones, with 70% to 80% observed a single time. Sequenced: peripheral blood. The receptors were sampled from a woman of 80 years or more with acute or convalescent COVID-19.

CDR3: CASPDRFSGNTEAFF. The CDR3 coding sequence is TGTGCCAGCCCAGACCGGTTCTCAGGGAACACTGAAGCTTTCTTT. The chain joins TRBV28 to TRBJ1-1; D gene uncertain. CDR1 and CDR2 (germline): MDHEN, SYDVKM. The CDR3 spans 15 residues. The germline V and J ends were trimmed by 8 bases and 1 base, with 17 bases remaining between them.

This sequence joins TRBV11-2 and TRBJ2-2, with 8 bases aligning to TRBD1. The CDR3 consists of 14 residues. The V and J ends lost 3 bases and 6 bases, in that order; junction bases with no gene match: 3. The V gene's germline CDR1 is SGHAT and CDR2 FQNNGV. The CDR3 loop reads CASSLDRVAGELFF. In DNA, the CDR3 is TGTGCCAGCAGCTTGGACAGGGTGGCCGGGGAGCTGTTTTTT.

V gene TRBV19 combines with J gene TRBJ1-5; no reliable D call. V lost 3 bases, J lost 6 bases, and 12 bases lay in between. Germline V lookup: CDR1 LNHDA, CDR2 SQIVND (reference sequence). CDR3 length: 14 residues. The CDR3 region has the DNA TGTGCCAGTAGTATCGGAAAGCCGGGTCAGCCCCAGCATTTT. Its translation is CASSIGKPGQPQHF.

V and J are TRBV6-5 and TRBJ2-7; 9 bases align to TRBD2. Trimming took 9 bases from V and 0 from J; bases not matched to a gene: 6. Germline loops: CDR1 MNHEY, CDR2 SVGAGI. The CDR3 consists of 14 residues. The DNA for the CDR3 is TGTGCCAGTGGCGGGGGGGGAACCTCCTACGAGCAGTACTTC. It is translated as CASGGGGTSYEQYF.

CDR3 residues: CAIRGTGAPTEAFF. The CDR3 DNA sequence: TGTGCCATCAGGGGGACAGGGGCGCCTACTGAAGCTTTCTTT. This chain uses TRBV10-3 with TRBJ1-1; 10 nucleotides align to TRBD1. The germline V gene has CDR1 ENHRY and CDR2 SYGVKD. The CDR3 length is 14 residues. Trimming removed 6 bases from V and 5 bases from J; junction bases left unmatched: 6.

The rearrangement uses TRBV2 and TRBJ1-1; D is unresolved. Germline loops: CDR1 SNHLY, CDR2 FYNNEI. Trimming stripped 6 bases from V and 4 bases from J, with 12 bases between. The CDR3 loop spans 13 amino acids. In DNA, the CDR3 is TGTGCCAGCAGCCCCAGCGTCGTCACTGAAGCTTTCTTT. Protein: CASSPSVVTEAFF.

The V and J genes are TRBV3-1 (or the pseudogene TRBV3-2) and TRBJ2-5, with 7 positions matching TRBD1. V gave up 3 bases and J gave up 0 bases; unmatched junction bases: 4. Germline CDR1 is LGHDT and CDR2 is YNNKEL (reference sequence). The CDR3 contains 15 residues. The CDR3 sequence: CASSQGQQYQETQYF. DNA for the CDR3: TGTGCCAGCAGCCAGGGACAGCAGTACCAAGAGACCCAGTACTTC.

The chain recombines TRBV11-3 with TRBJ2-7; 8 bases fit TRBD2. The CDR3 length is 15 residues. J was trimmed by 3 bases and V by 8 bases; bases with no gene match: 12. In germline, CDR1 is SGHNT, CDR2 YENEEA. Here the CDR3 reads CASAPGGTRDYEQYF. For the CDR3, the DNA is TGTGCCAGCGCCCCCGGCGGGACTAGAGACTACGAGCAGTACTTC. Supplemented by reference TRBV11-3 and TRBJ2-7, the full variable domain reads EAGVVQSPRYKIIEKKQPVAFWCNPISGHNTLYWYLQNLGQGPELLIRYENEEAVDDSQLPKDRFSAERLKGVDSTLKIQPAELGDSAVYLCASAPGGTRDYEQYFGPGTRLTVT.

The V and J genes are TRBV14 and TRBJ2-7; 9 nucleotides line up with TRBD1. V was pared by 4 bases and J by 1 base, with 5 bases of the junction left unmatched. The germline V gene encodes CDR1 SGHDN and CDR2 FVKESK. The CDR3 has 15 residues. CDR3 protein: CASSRQTGGSYEQYF. The DNA of the CDR3 is TGTGCCAGCAGCCGCCAGACAGGGGGGTCCTACGAGCAGTACTTC. Variable domain in full (rest from reference TRBV14 and TRBJ2-7): EAGVTQFPSHSVIEKGQTVTLRCDPISGHDNLYWYRRVMGKEIKFLLHFVKESKQDESGMPNNRFLAERTGGTYSTLKVQPAELEDSGVYFCASSRQTGGSYEQYFGPGTRLTVT.

V gene TRBV6-1 combines with J gene TRBJ1-5; 9 bases are a match to TRBD1. Looked up from germline, CDR1 is MNHNS and CDR2 is SASEGT. The CDR3 has 19 amino acids. V gave up 4 bases and J gave up 4 bases; unmatched junction bases: 17. For the CDR3, the DNA is TGTGCCAGCAGTGGGGGCGGGACGACGGGACAGGGAAGAAATCAGCCCCAGCATTTT. Protein: CASSGGGTTGQGRNQPQHF.